Each of the 18 T cell receptor beta chains below was sequenced from the same sample in a study of blood T cell repertoires in COVID-19 (dated by TCRdb to about 2020). The library was generated by the immunoSEQ multiplex PCR assay. This is the immuneACCESS table as TCRdb keeps it, with only in-frame sequences that have V and J called. A part of the clones is gone; compared with another copy, unresolved V genes explain less than half, and the rest is unexplained. The sample data list about 190,000 clones, and roughly nine tenths of these were observed just once. Approximately 2.1% of the sample is held by the ten biggest clonotypes. The specimen sequenced was peripheral blood. These receptors all stem from a man between 65 and 85 years old with active or convalescent COVID-19.

Only one count was recorded for this clone. DNA of the CDR3: TGTGCCAGCAGGCTGCGGGAACTCAAAAACATTCAGTACTTC. Protein sequence: CASRLRELKNIQYF. The genes are TRBV28 and TRBJ2-4; maybe TRBD2 (6 bases). Germline CDR1 is MDHEN and CDR2 is SYDVKM. The CDR3 is 14 residues long. With 6 bases removed from V and 3 bases from J, the gap between germline ends came to 12 bases. The variable domain in full, completed from reference TRBV28 and TRBJ2-4, reads DVKVTQSSRYLVKRTGEKVFLECVQDMDHENMFWYRQDPGLGLRLIYFSYDVKMKEKGDIPEGYSVSREKKERFSLILESASTNQTSMYLCASRLRELKNIQYFGAGTRLSVL.

V usage is TRBV6-2 or TRBV6-3 and J usage is TRBJ2-2; a weak D match, TRBD2 (5 bases). V shed 2 bases and J shed 5 bases, with 18 bases lying between them. Germline V gene data show CDR1 as MNHEY and CDR2 as SVGEGT. This CDR3 region has 17 residues. The DNA for the CDR3 is TGTGCCAGCAGTTACAAAGCCGGGGAGTTCGGAACCGGGGAGCTGTTTTTT. Its translation: CASSYKAGEFGTGELFF.

This chain connects TRBV29-1 to TRBJ2-5; 7 bases match TRBD1. Germline CDR1 SQVTM, CDR2 ANQGSEA. This CDR3 contains 14 residues. The V and J ends lost 7 bases and 1 base, in that order; junction bases with no gene match: 9. For the CDR3, the DNA is TGCAGCGGAACCTCCGGGACAGTCCAAGAGACCCAGTACTTC. Protein sequence: CSGTSGTVQETQYF.

V usage is TRBV29-1 and J usage is TRBJ1-5; D remains unclear. V was pared by 6 bases and J by 5 bases, with 23 bases between. Germline CDR1 SQVTM, CDR2 ANQGSEA. This CDR3 has 16 residues. CDR3 bases: TGCAGCGTCCTCCTTAGTGGGGTCCGGGGATATCAGCCCCAGCATTTT. Its protein product is CSVLLSGVRGYQPQHF.

The chain links TRBV3-1 (or the pseudogene TRBV3-2) to TRBJ2-7; tentative D call: TRBD2 (6 bases). Trimming left V 4 bases short and J 4 bases short, with 17 bases between. The germline V gene encodes CDR1 LGHDT and CDR2 YNNKEL (reference sequence). This CDR3 contains 15 residues. CDR3 DNA sequence: TGTGCCAGCAGCCGGGGGGACGGGAGCGGGTACGAGCAGTACTTC. Amino acid sequence: CASSRGDGSGYEQYF.

This clone was detected only once. The chain couples TRBV28 to TRBJ2-7; TRBD2 might be the D (5 bases). The V gene lost 5 bases and the J gene lost 9 bases, with 17 bases spanning the gap. The length of the CDR3 is 13 residues. CDR1 and CDR2 from the germline V gene are MDHEN and SYDVKM. Here the CDR3 DNA reads TGTGCCAGCAGTACTAAGGACTCCTTCGGGCAGTACTTC. Its protein product is CASSTKDSFGQYF.

The V call is TRBV7-9, the J call TRBJ2-2, with D possibly matching TRBD1 (5 bases). With 7 bases removed from V and 0 bases from J, the gap between germline ends came to 15 bases. The germline V gene encodes CDR1 SEHNR and CDR2 FQNEAQ (reference sequence). The CDR3 runs 16 residues. This chain's CDR3 is CASNLRTPTNTGELFF. CDR3 coding DNA: TGTGCCAGCAACCTCCGGACACCTACGAACACCGGGGAGCTGTTTTTT.

The CDR3 reads CASSPDSRLDEAFF. The DNA for the CDR3 is TGTGCCAGCAGCCCGGACAGCCGCCTCGATGAAGCTTTCTTT. The rearrangement links TRBV7-2 to TRBJ1-1, with D maybe TRBD1 (6 bases). Germline CDR1 is SGHTA and CDR2 is FQGNSA. This CDR3 region has 14 residues. V gave up 5 bases and J gave up 7 bases, with 17 bases separating them.

DNA of the CDR3: TGTGCCAGCTCACCTAGTGGAGGGGATCTTGGCTATGGCTACACCTTC. Translating it yields CASSPSGGDLGYGYTF. The chain recombines TRBV18 with TRBJ1-2; tentatively, D is TRBD1 (5 bases). Trimming stripped 3 bases from V and 4 bases from J, with 18 bases between. The CDR3 contains 16 residues. Per germline, CDR1 KGHSH and CDR2 LQKENI.

The V and J genes are TRBV7-8 and TRBJ1-5, with TRBD1 matching 9 bases. The trim removed 5 bases at V and 0 bases at J, leaving 8 bases unmatched. CDR1 is SGHVS and CDR2 is FQNEAQ in the germline V gene. The CDR3 loop spans 17 amino acids. In DNA, the CDR3 is TGTGCCAGCAGCGGGGACAGGGACGGTTATAGCAATCAGCCCCAGCATTTT. Protein product: CASSGDRDGYSNQPQHF.

This clone appeared a single time. The chain links TRBV25-1 to TRBJ2-7; TRBD2 matches 7 bases. The germline V gene encodes CDR1 MGHDK and CDR2 SYGVNS. The J segment lost 3 bases and the V segment lost 6 bases, leaving 2 bases of the junction unmatched. The CDR3 contains 12 residues. The CDR3: CASRGGLYEQYF. The CDR3 bases are TGTGCCAGCAGGGGAGGGCTCTACGAGCAGTACTTC.

The chain uses TRBV5-1 and TRBJ2-3, with D tentatively TRBD2 (7 bases). The CDR3 runs to 16 residues. The V end lost 4 bases, the J end lost 0 bases, and 15 bases lay between the germline ends. CDR1 and CDR2 (germline): SGHRS, YFSETQ. The CDR3 here is CASSAWGGRSTDTQYF. The CDR3 bases are TGCGCCAGCAGCGCCTGGGGGGGCCGAAGCACAGATACGCAGTATTTT.

The CDR3 DNA is TGTGCCAGCAGTTTTCCCGGGACAGGGAAATATGGCTACACCTTC. Protein: CASSFPGTGKYGYTF. The chain couples TRBV28 to TRBJ1-2; 9 nucleotides line up with TRBD1. This CDR3 spans 15 amino acids. Germline CDR1 MDHEN, CDR2 SYDVKM. Trimming took 3 bases from V and 5 from J; bases not matched to a gene: 7.

The chain uses TRBV5-5 and TRBJ1-3; D unresolved. Germline V CDR1 and CDR2: SGHKS, YYEKEE (reference sequence). The V end was cut by 1 base, the J end by 0 bases, with 11 bases between. There are 16 residues in the CDR3. In DNA form, the CDR3 reads TGTGCCAGCAGCTTGACCGGGGTCTACTCTGGAAACACCATATATTTT. Translated, it gives CASSLTGVYSGNTIYF.

This rearrangement joins TRBV30 to TRBJ1-5; D call uncertain. Trimming shortened V by 0 bases and J by 2 bases, and 20 bases separated the two germline ends. CDR3 length: 18 residues. CDR1 is GTSNPN and CDR2 is SVGIG in the germline V gene (reference sequence). The CDR3 bases are TGTGCCTGGAGTGTAAGTCGTGACCCACTGGAGGGCAATCAGCCCCAGCATTTT. It codes for CAWSVSRDPLEGNQPQHF. Full variable domain (rest looked up from reference TRBV30 and TRBJ1-5): SQTIHQWPATLVQPVGSPLSLECTVEGTSNPNLYWYRQAAGRGLQLLFYSVGIGQISSEVPQNLSASRPQDRQFILSSKKLLLSDSGFYLCAWSVSRDPLEGNQPQHFGDGTRLSIL.

This clone was counted once. The V call is TRBV20-1, the J call TRBJ2-7, with a tentative D call TRBD1 (6 bases). CDR3 length: 11 amino acids. Per germline, CDR1 DFQATT and CDR2 SNEGSKA (reference sequence). Trimming removed 6 bases at V and 4 bases at J, with 10 bases between. CDR3 in DNA: TGCAGTGCAAGACAGGTTTACGAGCAGTACTTC. Encoded protein: CSARQVYEQYF.

The chain combines TRBV3-1 (or the pseudogene TRBV3-2) with TRBJ2-3; 10 nucleotides align to TRBD2. V shed 0 bases and J 8 bases; nucleotides not matched to a gene: 2. The CDR3 spans 14 residues. Germline V gene data show CDR1 as LGHDT and CDR2 as YNNKEL (reference sequence). CDR3 nucleotide sequence: TGTGCCAGCAGCCAAGAAGGACTAGCGGTTACGCAGTATTTT. It codes for CASSQEGLAVTQYF.

This chain links TRBV3-1 (or the pseudogene TRBV3-2) with TRBJ1-6, with D tentatively TRBD1 (5 bases). Germline V gene sequence: CDR1 LGHDT, CDR2 YNNKEL (reference sequence). There are 15 residues in the CDR3. V lost 4 bases to trimming and J lost 8 bases, with 15 bases between them. CDR3 bases: TGTGCCAGCAGCCGGGGGGGGAGCGGAGATTCACCCCTCCACTTT. Translated: CASSRGGSGDSPLHF.